This T cell receptor (beta chain) was observed in a study of cytomegalovirus exposure and HLA in healthy donors. Findings and limits, study-wide: A later analysis reportedly found that, within productive TCRs, an Asian-associated ancestry cluster had fewer N-insertions than the mean observed across the roughly 690 donors. The classifier reportedly diagnosed cytomegalovirus status with high specificity and sensitivity. Later on, a genetic analysis was performed. It linked a missense variant in DCLRE1C with V- and J-gene trimming of TCR beta. Previous analysis showed most TCR beta V segments were productive about 87% or about 30% of the time.

Notes on this clone: Its specificity is not known.

The germline V gene encodes CDR1 SNHLY and CDR2 FYNNEI. This CDR3 region has 14 residues. Trimming at V came to 7 bases and at J to 5 bases, leaving 7 bases not matched to a gene. This PCR relied on a set of 60 Vbeta primers and 13 Jbeta primers. This table comes from immunoSEQ multiplex PCR, and its TCRdb copy is limited to in-frame clones, with some not included. The table shows around 170,000 clones, with roughly 80% occurring only once. The rearrangement links TRBV2 to TRBJ2-1, with 8 nucleotides matching TRBD2. This receptor was identified in a male donor in good health and CMV-seronegative. Sequenced: PBMCs. Here the CDR3 DNA reads TGTGCCAGCACCTTTAGCGGGAACCACAATGAGCAGTTCTTC. This encodes CASTFSGNHNEQFF.